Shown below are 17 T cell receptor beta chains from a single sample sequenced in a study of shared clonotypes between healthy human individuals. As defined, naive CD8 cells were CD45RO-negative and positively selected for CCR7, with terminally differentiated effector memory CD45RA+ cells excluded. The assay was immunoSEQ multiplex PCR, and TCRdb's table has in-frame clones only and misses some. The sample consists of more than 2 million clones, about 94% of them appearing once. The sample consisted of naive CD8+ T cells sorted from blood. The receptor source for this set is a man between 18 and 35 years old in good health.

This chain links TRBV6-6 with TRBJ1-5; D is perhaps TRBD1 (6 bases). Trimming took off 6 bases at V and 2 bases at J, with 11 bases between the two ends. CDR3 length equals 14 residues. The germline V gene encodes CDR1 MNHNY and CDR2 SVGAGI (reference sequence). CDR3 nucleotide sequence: TGTGCCAGCAGCGGACGACAGGGCAATCAGCCCCAGCATTTT. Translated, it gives CASSGRQGNQPQHF.

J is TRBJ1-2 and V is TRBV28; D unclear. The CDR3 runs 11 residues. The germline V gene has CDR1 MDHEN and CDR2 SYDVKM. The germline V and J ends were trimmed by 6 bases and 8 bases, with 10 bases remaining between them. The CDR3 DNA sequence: TGTGCCAGCAGATATCCTTCGGGCTACACCTTC. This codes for CASRYPSGYTF.

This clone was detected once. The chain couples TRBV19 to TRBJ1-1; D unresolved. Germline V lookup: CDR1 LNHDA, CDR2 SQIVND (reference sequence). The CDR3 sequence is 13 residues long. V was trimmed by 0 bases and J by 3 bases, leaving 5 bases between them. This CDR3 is CASSIDYHTEAFF. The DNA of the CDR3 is TGTGCCAGTAGTATAGATTACCACACTGAAGCTTTCTTT.

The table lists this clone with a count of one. In DNA, the CDR3 is TGTGCCAGCAGTTTCGCCACAGGGGTTAACACTGAAGCTTTCTTT. It yields the protein CASSFATGVNTEAFF. The chain joins TRBV28 to TRBJ1-1; 7 nucleotides agree with TRBD1. The CDR3 is 15 residues long. Trimming cost V 3 bases and J 2 bases; bases outside gene matches: 6. CDR1 is MDHEN and CDR2 is SYDVKM in the germline V gene.

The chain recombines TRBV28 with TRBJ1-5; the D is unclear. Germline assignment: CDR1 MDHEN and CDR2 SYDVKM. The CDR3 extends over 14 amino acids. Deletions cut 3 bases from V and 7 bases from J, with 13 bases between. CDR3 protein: CASSLNVGHQPQHF. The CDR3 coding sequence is TGTGCCAGCAGTTTGAATGTAGGGCACCAGCCCCAGCATTTT. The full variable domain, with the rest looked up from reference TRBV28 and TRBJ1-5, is DVKVTQSSRYLVKRTGEKVFLECVQDMDHENMFWYRQDPGLGLRLIYFSYDVKMKEKGDIPEGYSVSREKKERFSLILESASTNQTSMYLCASSLNVGHQPQHFGDGTRLSIL.

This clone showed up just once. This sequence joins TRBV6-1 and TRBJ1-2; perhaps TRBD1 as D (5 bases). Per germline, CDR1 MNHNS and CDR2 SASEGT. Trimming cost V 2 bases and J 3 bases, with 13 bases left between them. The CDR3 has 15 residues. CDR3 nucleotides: TGTGCCAGCAGTGAACTACAGGAGATTGACTATGGCTACACCTTC. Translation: CASSELQEIDYGYTF.

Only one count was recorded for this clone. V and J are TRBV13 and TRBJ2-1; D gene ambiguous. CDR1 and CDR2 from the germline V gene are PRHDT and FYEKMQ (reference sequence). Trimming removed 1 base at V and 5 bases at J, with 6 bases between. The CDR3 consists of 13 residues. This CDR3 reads CASSLDLDNEQFF. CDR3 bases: TGTGCCAGCAGCTTAGACCTCGACAATGAGCAGTTCTTC.

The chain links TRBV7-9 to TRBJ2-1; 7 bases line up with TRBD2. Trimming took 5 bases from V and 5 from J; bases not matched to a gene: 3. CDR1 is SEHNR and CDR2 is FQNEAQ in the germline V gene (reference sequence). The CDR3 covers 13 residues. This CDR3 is CASSVGLDNEQFF. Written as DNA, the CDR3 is TGTGCCAGCAGCGTAGGACTAGACAATGAGCAGTTCTTC.

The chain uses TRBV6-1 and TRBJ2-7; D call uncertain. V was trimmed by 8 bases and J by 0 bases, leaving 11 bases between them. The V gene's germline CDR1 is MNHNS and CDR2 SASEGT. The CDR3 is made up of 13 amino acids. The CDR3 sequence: CASGETISYEQYF. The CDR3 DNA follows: TGTGCCAGCGGCGAGACAATCTCCTACGAGCAGTACTTC.

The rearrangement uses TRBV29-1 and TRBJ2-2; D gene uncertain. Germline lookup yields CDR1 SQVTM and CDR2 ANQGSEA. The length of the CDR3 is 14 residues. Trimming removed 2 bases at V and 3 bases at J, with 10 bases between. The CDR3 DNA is TGCAGCGTTGAATCCTGGCAGCACACCGGGGAGCTGTTTTTT. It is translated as CSVESWQHTGELFF.

In nucleotides, the CDR3 is TGTGCCAGCAGTGAGGGAGGGACAGGCGGCGAGCAGTACTTC. It is translated as CASSEGGTGGEQYF. V is TRBV2 and J is TRBJ2-7; maybe TRBD1 (8 bases). CDR1 and CDR2 (germline): SNHLY, FYNNEI. The V end lost 3 bases, the J end lost 6 bases, and 15 bases lay between the germline ends. The CDR3 runs 14 residues.

The DNA of the CDR3 is TGCGCCAGCAGCTTGGATGTTAGCGGTTCCTACGAGCAGTACTTC. As protein: CASSLDVSGSYEQYF. The genes are TRBV5-1 and TRBJ2-7; a possible D gene is TRBD2 (6 bases). Germline values: CDR1 SGHRS, CDR2 YFSETQ. The CDR3 consists of 15 residues. With 0 bases removed from V and 1 base from J, the gap between germline ends came to 11 bases.

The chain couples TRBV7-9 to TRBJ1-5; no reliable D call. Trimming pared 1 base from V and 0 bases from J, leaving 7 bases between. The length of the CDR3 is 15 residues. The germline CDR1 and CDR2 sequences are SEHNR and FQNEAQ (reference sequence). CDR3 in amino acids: CASSLGGDSNQPQHF. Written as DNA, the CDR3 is TGTGCCAGCAGCTTAGGTGGGGATAGCAATCAGCCCCAGCATTTT.

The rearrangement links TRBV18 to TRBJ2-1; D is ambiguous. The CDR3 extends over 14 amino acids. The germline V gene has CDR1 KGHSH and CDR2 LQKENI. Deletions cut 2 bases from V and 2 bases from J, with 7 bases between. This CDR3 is CASSPDVTYNEQFF. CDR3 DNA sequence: TGTGCCAGCTCACCAGACGTAACCTACAATGAGCAGTTCTTC.

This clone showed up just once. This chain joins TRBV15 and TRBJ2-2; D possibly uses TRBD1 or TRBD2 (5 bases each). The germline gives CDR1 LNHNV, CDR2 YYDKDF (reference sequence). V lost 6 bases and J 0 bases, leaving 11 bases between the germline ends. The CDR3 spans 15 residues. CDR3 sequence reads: CATRVGRSNTGELFF. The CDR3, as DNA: TGTGCCACCAGGGTGGGACGGTCGAACACCGGGGAGCTGTTTTTT.

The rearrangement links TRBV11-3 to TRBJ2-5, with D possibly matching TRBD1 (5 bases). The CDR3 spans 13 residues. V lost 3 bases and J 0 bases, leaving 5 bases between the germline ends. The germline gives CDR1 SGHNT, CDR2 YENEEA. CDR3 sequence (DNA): TGTGCCAGCAGCTTGACAGACCAAGAGACCCAGTACTTC. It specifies CASSLTDQETQYF. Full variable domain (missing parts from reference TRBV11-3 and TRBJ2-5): EAGVVQSPRYKIIEKKQPVAFWCNPISGHNTLYWYLQNLGQGPELLIRYENEEAVDDSQLPKDRFSAERLKGVDSTLKIQPAELGDSAVYLCASSLTDQETQYFGPGTRLLVL.

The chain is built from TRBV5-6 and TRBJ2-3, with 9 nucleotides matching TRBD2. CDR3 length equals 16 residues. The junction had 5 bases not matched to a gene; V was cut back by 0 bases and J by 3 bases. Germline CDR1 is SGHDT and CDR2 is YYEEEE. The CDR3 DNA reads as TGTGCCAGCAGCTTGGAAGTGAGCGGGGGGACAGATACGCAGTATTTT. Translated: CASSLEVSGGTDTQYF.